Below, 21 T cell receptor beta chains from the same sample are listed, as sequenced in a study of blood T cell repertoires in COVID-19. Profiling relied on immunoSEQ multiplex PCR, and the TCRdb table lists in-frame clones only, not all of them. The table records around 250,000 clones, around 81% of them present only once. Sequences were obtained from PBMCs or T cells enriched from blood (not recorded which). These receptors originate from a middle-aged man who had recovered from COVID-19.

The rearrangement uses TRBV20-1 and TRBJ1-2; D call uncertain. Germline CDR1 and CDR2: DFQATT and SNEGSKA (reference sequence). This CDR3 region has 10 residues. Trimming stripped 6 bases from V and 2 bases from J, with 4 bases between. The CDR3 coding sequence is TGCAGTGCCGGGAACTATGGCTACACCTTC. It is translated as CSAGNYGYTF.

V is TRBV7-9 and J is TRBJ2-3; possible D gene TRBD1, 5 bases. The CDR3 totals 15 residues. The germline CDR1 and CDR2 sequences are SEHNR and FQNEAQ (reference sequence). Between the trimmed V and J ends, which lost 7 bases and 5 bases, there was a span of 19 bases. The CDR3 sequence is CASTSAGIRGDTQYF. CDR3 DNA sequence: TGTGCCAGCACTTCCGCAGGGATTCGAGGAGATACGCAGTATTTT.

The rearrangement links TRBV21-1 to TRBJ2-7; the DNA was not used to check the table's D call, TRBD2. TRBV21-1 is marked as a pseudogene. This CDR3 region has 17 residues. The CDR3 DNA reads as TGTGCCAGCAGCAATAGACCCTGGACTAGACCTCGCTACGAGCAGTACTTC. It codes for CASSNRPWTRPRYEQYF.

The J gene is TRBJ1-4, the V gene TRBV4-3; 9 nucleotides line up with TRBD1. CDR3 length equals 16 residues. Trimming removed 0 bases from V and 7 bases from J; junction bases left unmatched: 6. The germline V gene has CDR1 LGHNA and CDR2 YSLEER. For the CDR3, the DNA is TGCGCCAGCAGCCAAGAGGGGACAGGGTTCTTTGAAAAACTGTTTTTT. It is translated as CASSQEGTGFFEKLFF.

The CDR3 sequence is CASSSTSDRIQETQYF. The CDR3 region has the DNA TGTGCCAGCAGCTCGACCTCCGACAGAATCCAAGAGACCCAGTACTTC. The rearrangement joins TRBV7-9 to TRBJ2-5; possible D gene TRBD1, 5 bases. CDR3 size: 16 residues. Between the trimmed V and J ends, which lost 4 bases and 1 base, there was a span of 16 bases. Germline loops: CDR1 SEHNR, CDR2 FQNEAQ (reference sequence).

The chain couples TRBV6-4 to TRBJ2-1; TRBD1 aligns across 10 bases. CDR3 length: 15 amino acids. CDR1 is MRHNA and CDR2 is SNTAGT in the germline V gene. Trimming took 6 bases from V and 9 from J; bases not matched to a gene: 11. Here the CDR3 reads CASRKTGQGFGEQFF. Written as DNA, the CDR3 is TGTGCCAGCAGAAAAACGGGACAGGGGTTTGGTGAGCAGTTCTTC.

The chain carries TRBV6-2 or TRBV6-3 and TRBJ2-7; tentatively, D is TRBD1 (6 bases). The germline V gene has CDR1 MNHEY and CDR2 SVGEGT. CDR3 length equals 13 residues. V lost 4 bases to trimming and J lost 7 bases, with 14 bases between them. The DNA for the CDR3 is TGTGCCAGCAGTTTAGGGGGTTTGGGAGAGCAGTACTTC. This encodes CASSLGGLGEQYF.

This chain connects TRBV5-6 to TRBJ1-2, with TRBD1 identical over 9 bases. The CDR3 covers 15 residues. Germline V gene lookup returns CDR1 SGHDT and CDR2 YYEEEE. V was clipped by 2 bases and J by 5 bases; unmatched bases: 7. The CDR3 region is CASSFSGTGKYGYTF. CDR3 nucleotide sequence: TGTGCCAGCAGCTTTTCCGGGACAGGGAAATATGGCTACACCTTC.

The chain is built from TRBV7-2 and TRBJ1-2, with D uncertain. This CDR3 has 16 residues. Looked up from germline, CDR1 is SGHTA and CDR2 is FQGNSA. The V and J ends lost 1 base and 8 bases respectively, with 20 bases between them. CDR3 sequence: CASSLGGRQPLEGYTF. The CDR3 DNA is TGTGCCAGCAGCTTAGGCGGTAGGCAGCCCTTAGAGGGCTACACCTTC.

This clone was counted a few times. The chain combines TRBV3-1 (or the pseudogene TRBV3-2) with TRBJ2-6; D is ambiguous. CDR1 and CDR2 (germline): LGHDT, YNNKEL (reference sequence). This CDR3 is 16 amino acids long. The V end lost 2 bases, the J end lost 0 bases, and 8 bases lay between the germline ends. CDR3 nucleotides: TGTGCCAGCAGCCAACGCCGAGACTCTGGGGCCAACGTCCTGACTTTC. Protein product: CASSQRRDSGANVLTF.

The chain joins TRBV9 to TRBJ2-2; 7 nucleotides agree with TRBD1. Germline CDR1 is SGDLS and CDR2 is YYNGEE. Trimming removed 4 bases from V and 5 bases from J; junction bases left unmatched: 5. The CDR3 extends over 14 amino acids. The CDR3 DNA sequence: TGTGCCAGCAGCCGGACAGGTCGGACCGGGGAGCTGTTTTTT. Its protein product is CASSRTGRTGELFF.

The genes are TRBV19 and TRBJ1-6; maybe TRBD1 (5 bases). The length of the CDR3 is 13 residues. The V end lost 5 bases, the J end lost 8 bases, and 10 bases lay between the germline ends. CDR1 is LNHDA and CDR2 is SQIVND in the germline V gene (reference sequence). The CDR3 DNA is TGTGCCAGTAGTCTGACAGTGGATTCACCCCTCCACTTT. This codes for CASSLTVDSPLHF.

This chain links TRBV11-3 with TRBJ2-3, with D possibly TRBD2 on 5 matching bases. Trimming pared 1 base from V and 4 bases from J, leaving 12 bases between. This CDR3 region has 15 residues. The germline V gene has CDR1 SGHNT and CDR2 YENEEA. This chain's CDR3 is CASSLGRALADTQYF. The CDR3 nucleotides are TGTGCCAGCAGCTTAGGGCGGGCTCTGGCAGATACGCAGTATTTT.

The chain employs TRBV4-1 and TRBJ1-6, with D tentatively TRBD1 (6 bases). The CDR3 sequence is 14 residues long. V dropped 4 bases and J dropped 8 bases, with 12 bases sitting between them. From germline, CDR1 is MGHRA and CDR2 YSYEKL. DNA for the CDR3: TGCGCCAGCAGCCCTGACAGGTTCGATTCACCCCTCCACTTT. Its protein is CASSPDRFDSPLHF.

V and J are TRBV27 and TRBJ2-7; 7 positions match TRBD1. The CDR3 length is 11 residues. Germline V gene data show CDR1 as MNHEY and CDR2 as SMNVEV (reference sequence). With 6 bases clipped from V and 9 bases from J, the junction kept 5 bases outside the gene matches. CDR3 nucleotide sequence: TGTGCCAGCAGACAGGGGTTCGGGCAGTACTTC. This gives the protein CASRQGFGQYF.

This chain uses TRBV6-2 or TRBV6-3 with TRBJ1-5; a weak D match, TRBD1 (6 bases). V was shortened by 0 bases and J by 2 bases, with 17 bases between the two germline ends. Germline CDR1 reads MNHEY; CDR2 reads SVGEGT. The CDR3 spans 18 residues. The CDR3 spells CASSYSLEGQSGNQPQHF. Written as DNA, the CDR3 is TGTGCCAGCAGTTACTCGTTGGAAGGACAGAGCGGCAATCAGCCCCAGCATTTT.

The rearrangement uses TRBV12-3 or TRBV12-4 and TRBJ2-1; D gene uncertain. There are 13 residues in the CDR3. V gave up 2 bases and J gave up 7 bases, with 9 bases separating them. The CDR3 reads CASSLIGRNEQFF. The CDR3 DNA reads as TGTGCCAGCAGTTTAATTGGGCGTAATGAGCAGTTCTTC.

The V call is TRBV20-1, the J call TRBJ2-7, with D tentatively TRBD2 (6 bases). The CDR3 loop spans 10 amino acids. Germline CDR1 reads DFQATT; CDR2 reads SNEGSKA (reference sequence). The CDR3 is CSGGVLEQYF. The CDR3 nucleotides read TGCAGCGGCGGGGTCCTGGAGCAGTACTTC.

V gene TRBV24-1 combines with J gene TRBJ2-5; TRBD1 aligns across 9 bases. V was clipped by 4 bases and J by 1 base; unmatched bases: 3. Germline assignment: CDR1 KGHDR and CDR2 SFDVKD. This CDR3 spans 15 amino acids. The CDR3 DNA reads as TGTGCCACCAGTGAGGGACAGGGATTCCAAGAGACCCAGTACTTC. It encodes CATSEGQGFQETQYF.

This chain joins TRBV4-2 and TRBJ2-5, with a weak D call TRBD2 (5 bases). The CDR3 has 14 amino acids. Per germline, CDR1 LGHNA and CDR2 YNFKEQ. V was pared by 4 bases and J by 3 bases, with 12 bases between. CDR3 protein: CASSLPGGEETQYF. CDR3 DNA: TGTGCCAGCAGCCTCCCAGGAGGAGAAGAGACCCAGTACTTC.

In this sample, this clone turned up a few times. Different DNA sequences within this sample yield the same CDR3. This chain links TRBV5-4 with TRBJ2-7; D is unresolved. V was clipped by 0 bases and J by 3 bases, with 7 bases between them. Germline V gene sequence: CDR1 SGHNT, CDR2 YYREEE (reference sequence). The CDR3 consists of 13 residues. CDR3 in amino acids: CASSLDRNYEQYF. The CDR3 coding sequence is TGTGCCAGCAGCTTGGACAGAAACTACGAGCAGTACTTC.